The rows below give T cell receptor beta chains drawn from one sample of a study of blood T cell repertoires in COVID-19. TCRdb's copy holds only in-frame clones and misses some; the assay was immunoSEQ multiplex PCR. Of tens of thousands of clones in the sample, approximately 90% were seen once. Sequencing was done on a sample of peripheral blood. The receptors come from a man older than 75 with acute or convalescent COVID-19. The CDR3 runs from the conserved cysteine through the conserved F or W. The D gene is left open where the match is weak. The size field is filled for only some rows; it gives once, few, many or a size class.

TRBV29-1,TRBD1,TRBJ2-3,-,CSVDDRGADTQYF,TGCAGCGTAGACGACAGGGGCGCAGATACGCAGTATTTT
TRBV5-1,-,TRBJ1-6,-,CASSLEMGQRDSPLHF,TGCGCCAGCAGCTTGGAGATGGGCCAGAGGGATTCACCCCTCCACTTT
TRBV25-1,TRBD1,TRBJ2-7,-,CASSATTGDHEQYF,TGTGCCAGCAGTGCCACAACAGGGGACCACGAGCAGTACTTC
TRBV19,TRBD1,TRBJ1-4,-,CASSTNFYRGSDEKLFF,TGTGCCAGTAGTACGAATTTTTACAGGGGTTCTGATGAAAAACTGTTTTTT
TRBV7-6,TRBD2,TRBJ2-1,-,CASSRGLAGGPNEQFF,TGTGCCAGCAGCCGGGGACTAGCGGGGGGGCCTAATGAGCAGTTCTTC
TRBV11-2,-,TRBJ2-3,-,CASSLDQGLAGHTQYF,TGTGCCAGCAGCTTAGATCAAGGCCTAGCCGGGCATACGCAGTATTTT
TRBV5-4,-,TRBJ1-1,-,CASSLVSRGNTEAFF,TGTGCCAGCAGCTTAGTATCCAGGGGGAACACTGAAGCTTTCTTT
TRBV27,TRBD1,TRBJ1-6,-,CASSLGRPSGGNNSPLHF,TGTGCCAGCAGTTTGGGCCGGCCATCAGGGGGCAATAATTCACCCCTCCACTTT
TRBV11-2,-,TRBJ2-7,-,CASSLPQGGYEQYF,TGTGCCAGCAGCTTGCCACAAGGCGGATACGAGCAGTACTTC
TRBV21-1,-,TRBJ1-1,-,CASSRPTGPGKDDYREAFF,TGTGCCAGCAGCAGACCGACAGGGCCAGGAAAGGACGATTATCGTGAAGCTTTCTTT
TRBV20-1,-,TRBJ2-3,-,CSASERPSTDTQYF,TGCAGTGCTAGTGAGAGGCCTAGCACAGATACGCAGTATTTT
TRBV5-1,-,TRBJ2-2,-,CASSRRGESTGELFF,TGCGCCAGCAGCAGGCGGGGTGAGAGCACCGGGGAGCTGTTTTTT
TRBV5-1,-,TRBJ1-1,-,CASSMKGDTEAFF,TGCGCCAGCAGCATGAAAGGGGACACTGAAGCTTTCTTT
TRBV4-1,-,TRBJ2-7,-,CASSSQGGPHYEQYF,TGCGCCAGCAGCTCCCAGGGGGGCCCTCACTACGAGCAGTACTTC
TRBV5-1,-,TRBJ2-3,-,CASSLGRLPPSTDTQYF,TGCGCCAGCAGCTTGGGGCGACTACCCCCTAGCACAGATACGCAGTATTTT
TRBV5-1,TRBD2,TRBJ2-3,-,CASSSLGGTSGNTQYF,TGCGCCAGCAGCTCGTTGGGGGGGACTAGCGGTAATACGCAGTATTTT
TRBV6-2/TRBV6-3,-,TRBJ1-1,-,CASSLFRGGEAFF,TGTGCCAGCAGTTTGTTTCGGGGGGGCGAAGCTTTCTTT
TRBV18,-,TRBJ1-1,-,CASSLGRQTEAFF,TGTGCCAGCTCACTGGGGAGGCAGACTGAAGCTTTCTTT
TRBV3-1/TRBV3-2,-,TRBJ2-1,-,CASSQLRHNEQFF,TGTGCCAGCAGCCAATTGCGCCACAATGAGCAGTTCTTC
TRBV7-2,-,TRBJ2-2,-,CASSLGARATGELFF,TGTGCCAGCAGCTTAGGGGCGCGGGCCACCGGGGAGCTGTTTTTT
TRBV5-8,-,TRBJ1-2,-,CASSLQGDGGYTF,TGTGCCAGCAGCTTGCAAGGGGATGGAGGCTACACCTTC
TRBV9,-,TRBJ2-7,-,CASSVGPGLSSYEQYF,TGTGCCAGCAGCGTAGGCCCGGGATTGAGCTCCTACGAGCAGTACTTC
TRBV5-6,TRBD1,TRBJ1-1,-,CASSSGTGMNTEAFF,TGTGCCAGCAGCTCGGGGACAGGAATGAACACTGAAGCTTTCTTT
TRBV29-1,TRBD2,TRBJ2-5,-,CSLAGGQETQYF,TGCAGCCTGGCGGGAGGACAAGAGACCCAGTACTTC
TRBV7-9,TRBD1,TRBJ1-1,-,CASSKTGTTEAFF,TGTGCCAGCAGCAAGACAGGGACCACTGAAGCTTTCTTT
TRBV20-1,TRBD2,TRBJ2-2,-,CSASESRLADTGELFF,TGCAGTGCTAGTGAGTCGCGACTAGCGGACACCGGGGAGCTGTTTTTT
TRBV5-1,TRBD1,TRBJ1-5,-,CATWEKQGNQPQHF,TGCGCCACCTGGGAGAAACAGGGGAATCAGCCCCAGCATTTT
TRBV4-2,-,TRBJ1-2,-,CASSQGLRGYGYTF,TGTGCCAGCAGCCAAGGCCTTCGCGGCTATGGCTACACCTTC
TRBV5-1,-,TRBJ1-4,-,CASSIGVSNEKLFF,TGCGCCAGCAGCATAGGGGTTTCTAATGAAAAACTGTTTTTT
TRBV9,-,TRBJ2-3,once,CASSTPWGRGSVDTQYF,TGTGCCAGCAGCACCCCATGGGGTAGGGGAAGCGTAGATACGCAGTATTTT
TRBV6-5,-,TRBJ2-7,-,CASSYSRGVYEQYF,TGTGCCAGCAGTTACAGCAGGGGCGTCTACGAGCAGTACTTC
TRBV19,TRBD1,TRBJ2-3,-,CASTRTSGGPDTQYF,TGTGCCAGCACCCGGACTTCAGGGGGCCCAGATACGCAGTATTTT
TRBV5-4,TRBD1,TRBJ2-1,-,CASSSSPGTGFNEQFF,TGTGCCAGCAGCTCGTCCCCCGGGACAGGGTTTAATGAGCAGTTCTTC
TRBV28,-,TRBJ1-4,once,CASSFGLRKLFF,TGTGCCAGCAGTTTCGGGTTAAGAAAACTGTTTTTT
TRBV6-5,-,TRBJ1-3,-,CASRRDYSGNTIYF,TGTGCCAGCAGGAGGGATTACTCTGGAAACACCATATATTTT
TRBV7-9,-,TRBJ2-2,-,CASSLPRQVAGELFF,TGTGCCAGCAGCTTACCACGCCAGGTTGCCGGGGAGCTGTTTTTT
TRBV5-1,-,TRBJ1-2,-,CASSRDTNYGYTF,TGCGCCAGCAGCAGGGACACTAACTATGGCTACACCTTC
TRBV3-1/TRBV3-2,TRBD2,TRBJ2-1,-,CASGGHNEQFF,TGTGCGAGCGGGGGCCACAATGAGCAGTTCTTC
TRBV30,-,TRBJ2-7,-,CAWSRISRGSYEQYF,TGTGCCTGGAGTCGAATTAGCAGGGGATCCTACGAGCAGTACTTC
TRBV28,-,TRBJ1-5,-,CASNFVRQPQHF,TGTGCCAGCAACTTTGTGAGGCAGCCCCAGCATTTT
TRBV2,-,TRBJ1-4,once,CASSPGAGASSGKLFF,TGTGCCAGCAGTCCAGGGGCGGGGGCGAGCTCAGGAAAACTGTTTTTT
TRBV15,-,TRBJ1-2,-,CATSSGNYGYTF,TGTGCCACCAGTTCGGGTAACTATGGCTACACCTTC
TRBV5-1,TRBD1,TRBJ2-7,-,CASSQLPPGQGGYEQYF,TGCGCCAGCAGCCAACTCCCCCCGGGACAGGGAGGCTACGAGCAGTACTTC
TRBV7-9,-,TRBJ2-1,-,CASSLVVGSSYNEQFF,TGTGCCAGCAGCTTAGTTGTAGGGAGCTCCTACAATGAGCAGTTCTTC
TRBV6-6,TRBD1,TRBJ1-5,once,CASSRAGQGTGNQPQHF,TGTGCCAGCAGTCGAGCGGGGCAAGGGACAGGCAATCAGCCCCAGCATTTT
TRBV4-1,-,TRBJ1-3,-,CASSQESTKRGGNTIYF,TGCGCCAGCAGCCAAGAGTCAACAAAGCGGGGTGGAAACACCATATATTTT
TRBV27,-,TRBJ1-1,-,CASSPQEPNTEAFF,TGTGCCAGCAGTCCCCAGGAACCGAACACTGAAGCTTTCTTT
TRBV7-2,TRBD1,TRBJ2-7,few,CASSLTGSGHYEQYF,TGTGCCAGCAGCTTGACAGGGAGTGGGCACTACGAGCAGTACTTC
TRBV6-1,TRBD1,TRBJ1-4,-,CASSEGTGQWEKLFF,TGTGCCAGCAGTGAGGGGACAGGGCAATGGGAAAAACTGTTTTTT
TRBV7-9,TRBD1,TRBJ1-2,-,CASSLGVGQGTVGYTF,TGTGCCAGCAGCCTAGGAGTTGGTCAGGGGACAGTTGGCTACACCTTC
TRBV19,TRBD2,TRBJ2-3,-,CASSKSLAGGKDTQYF,TGTGCCAGTAGTAAGTCGCTAGCGGGGGGGAAAGATACGCAGTATTTT
TRBV5-4,-,TRBJ1-2,-,CASSPGGGGLRANYGYTF,TGTGCCAGCAGTCCTGGAGGGGGAGGGTTGAGAGCTAACTATGGCTACACCTTC
TRBV14,TRBD1,TRBJ1-6,-,CASSQDRGTGNSPLHF,TGTGCCAGCAGCCAAGATCGCGGGACAGGGAATTCACCCCTCCACTTT
TRBV14,TRBD1,TRBJ1-1,-,CASSQPPGQGATEAFF,TGTGCCAGCAGCCAACCCCCGGGACAGGGGGCGACTGAAGCTTTCTTT
TRBV7-9,-,TRBJ2-5,-,CASTPGETQYF,TGTGCCAGCACCCCGGGAGAGACCCAGTACTTC
TRBV7-9,-,TRBJ1-4,-,CASSRLNQLGKLFF,TGTGCCAGCAGCCGACTAAACCAACTGGGAAAACTGTTTTTT
TRBV15,-,TRBJ1-2,-,CATSWLVGARGYTF,TGTGCCACCAGCTGGCTAGTGGGGGCCCGGGGCTACACCTTC
TRBV5-5,-,TRBJ1-2,-,CASSSTDSNYGYTF,TGTGCCAGCAGCTCGACGGACAGCAACTATGGCTACACCTTC